The TCR beta chain under discussion was sequenced for a study of metastatic and nonmetastatic thyroid tumors. Study details: From malignant and benign thyroid patients, repertoires in blood and in tumor or nodule tissue were compared.

All patients reached thyroid surgery having received no treatment beforehand. Trimming removed 4 bases from V and 2 bases from J, with 8 bases in between. Per germline, CDR1 GTSNPN and CDR2 SVGIG (reference sequence). The length of the CDR3 is 12 residues. This clone was detected ten times or more. Source study methods: In papillary thyroid cancer, a distant-metastasis classifier was built using CDR3 differences across clinicopathological groups. TCRdb reassembled clones from the PCR reads with MiXCR. The authors' filters were not applied to this entry. The sample records tens of thousands of clones, about 3.9% being singletons.

The chain joins TRBV30 to TRBJ1-1; D might be TRBD1 (5 bases). The source of this sequence is a female donor with papillary thyroid cancer or a benign thyroid nodule (not recorded which). Some clones in this sample may be carry-over from other donors' samples. The sequenced material came from blood. The CDR3 is CAWNRGNTEAFF. Written as DNA, the CDR3 is TGTGCCTGGAATAGGGGAAACACTGAAGCTTTCTTT. The variable domain in full, with the rest retrieved from reference TRBV30 and TRBJ1-1, is SQTIHQWPATLVQPVGSPLSLECTVEGTSNPNLYWYRQAAGRGLQLLFYSVGIGQISSEVPQNLSASRPQDRQFILSSKKLLLSDSGFYLCAWNRGNTEAFFGQGTRLTVV.